These T cell receptor beta chains were read from a single sample in a study of patients and donors after allogeneic stem cell transplantation. TCRdb reanalysed the RT-PCR reads using MiXCR and keeps one entry per CDR3 protein. The table records roughly 12,000 distinct CDR3 sequences, roughly a quarter of them present only once. Sequencing used blood, either unsorted or a sorted T cell fraction (not recorded which). The receptor set was obtained from a human donor who was either an allogeneic HSCT recipient or a stem cell or donor lymphocyte infusion donor (not recorded which). It is not recorded whose cells these are; they may come from a transplant donor. The conserved cysteine and the conserved F or W are not part of the CDR3 here.

V | CDR3
TRBV5-6 | ASSLTGSNQPQH
TRBV20-1 | SAIAGFTEAF
TRBV20-1 | SARERAWYNEQF
TRBV20-1 | SARSWDYGYT
TRBV6-5 | ASKLGGTGGSYEQY
TRBV12-3/TRBV12-4 | ASTSREGGKTEAF
TRBV24-1 | ATLVPGQNKRDNSPLH
TRBV7-2 | ASSLRGPLRGALH
TRBV7-2 | ASSLGQGHYGYT
TRBV12-3/TRBV12-4 | ASSFSTPLAF
TRBV4-3 | ASSQEESLPYEQY
TRBV27 | ASSGRAAYEQY
TRBV12-3/TRBV12-4 | ASSLQSGTGLGKLF
TRBV5-1 | ASSLAGVGGYT
TRBV10-3 | AISERQGADTQY
TRBV9 | ASSVGWGAGEQF
TRBV7-8 | ASSSYGTEFYGYT
TRBV3-1 | ASSQGLGPPGYT
TRBV30 | AWSVGPYEQY
TRBV5-1 | ASSLPSDTQY
TRBV6-6 | ASSYEGTEAF
TRBV6-2/TRBV6-3 | ASCPLTGIRWETQY
TRBV4-2 | ASSQGGTGFLKLF
TRBV6-1 | ASTIKGGPSTGELF
TRBV7-7 | ASSPGGEDTEAF
TRBV29-1 | SYSSGSYEQY
TRBV18 | ASSPLIGTTPTREQF
TRBV7-9 | ASSTRQNLYGYT
TRBV5-8 | ASSFRGREREKLF